The present entry profiles one T cell receptor beta chain with its context. Its recognized antigen is unknown. Within one base of it there is no much larger clone, and no base qualities were kept. This sample was taken from a study of blood T cell repertoires in COVID-19 (dated by TCRdb to between 2020 and 2021). For the study in its entirety: The collaborator samples originated in the United States, Italy and Spain and spanned the acute and convalescent phases of COVID-19. The prospective study material was composed of cDNA or gDNA derived from T cells, B-cell-depleted T cells, or PBMCs. The dataset comprised deeply sampled blood TCRbeta repertoires from subjects exposed to, actively infected with, or recovered from COVID-19. The repertoires were made available in a free public database intended to serve as a resource for research on the immune response to SARS-CoV-2. The samples were drawn from two sources: the first 160 participants of the ongoing ImmuneRACE study, and 1,200 or so subjects contributed by 6 global collaborators. Nearly every sample came with metadata listing a de-identified subject ID, COVID-19 status, age in years and sex. HLA class I and class II types, where available, came from metadata supplied by the sample provider rather than from assay-based typing.

The immunoSEQ Assay, a bias-controlled multiplex PCR, was used to amplify TCRbeta CDR3 regions from genomic DNA. On the authors' methods: The number of nucleated cells in each sample was estimated by amplification of reference gene primers within the assay. To quantify the absolute abundance of each unique TCRbeta CDR3 rearrangement, sequence reads were collapsed and filtered. For each sample, productive Simpson clonality was calculated as the square root of Simpson's diversity index over productive rearrangements. What TCRdb holds here is the immuneACCESS table cut down to in-frame rearrangements. Part of the clones is not present; checked against another copy, under half of the missing clones reflect an unresolved V gene, and the others are unexplained. The V and J calls and clone size are taken from that table; D and trimming were inferred from the DNA. This sample holds around 40,000 clones; around 92% were observed only once. The biggest ten clones account for more than 10% of the sample.

What the work shows at the level of the full study, not this receptor alone: The quantity of clinical and demographic metadata differed by source and by participant and was supplied without curation.

CDR1 and CDR2 were assigned from the germline V gene as ENHRY and SYGVKD. CDR3 length: 13 amino acids, cysteine to phenylalanine. The read is trimmed to its CDR3 DNA, 39 bases read in frame from base 1. Trimming removed 6 bases from V and 3 bases from J, leaving 9 bases between the germline ends. Collaborating institutions collected whole blood in K2EDTA tubes following their own protocols. Collaborator samples were shipped for TCRbeta analysis as frozen whole blood, isolated PBMCs, or DNA extracted from either sample type. What was sequenced was peripheral blood. The sequence came from a human donor in a cohort sampled during active COVID-19. The receptor chain draws on TRBV10-3 and TRBJ1-3; a tentative D call is TRBD1 (5 bases match). DNA sequence: TGTGCCATCAGCGGGGGAAGTGGAAACACCATATATTTT. Its translation reads: CAISGGSGNTIYF.